This T cell receptor beta chain derives from a study of PD-L1 blockade in urothelial cancer. Looking at the study overall: Patients commenced atezolizumab at some point between 2014 and 2016, and it was given at 1,200 mg intravenously every 3 weeks. Analyzed time points were 3 weeks (second dose) and 6 weeks after therapy began. Whole-study results and caveats: Patients with below-median pretreatment blood clonality survived longer.

As to time point: pretreatment peripheral blood. Only in-frame clones appear in the TCRdb table, and some are missing; sequencing was by immunoSEQ multiplex PCR. In the table there are about 130,000 clones, around 84% of which are singletons. With regard to this clone: Antigen unknown.

This CDR3 region has 14 residues. V was pared by 4 bases and J by 2 bases, with 11 bases between. Per germline, CDR1 SQVTM and CDR2 ANQGSEA. Sequenced material: PBMCs, taken around atezolizumab (anti-PD-L1) treatment. The origin of this receptor is a man aged 50 to 59 with urothelial cancer. The chain joins TRBV29-1 to TRBJ2-2; D uncertain. CDR3 residues: CSVVSRSNTGELFF. As DNA, the CDR3 is TGCAGCGTTGTTTCCAGGTCTAACACCGGGGAGCTGTTTTTT.